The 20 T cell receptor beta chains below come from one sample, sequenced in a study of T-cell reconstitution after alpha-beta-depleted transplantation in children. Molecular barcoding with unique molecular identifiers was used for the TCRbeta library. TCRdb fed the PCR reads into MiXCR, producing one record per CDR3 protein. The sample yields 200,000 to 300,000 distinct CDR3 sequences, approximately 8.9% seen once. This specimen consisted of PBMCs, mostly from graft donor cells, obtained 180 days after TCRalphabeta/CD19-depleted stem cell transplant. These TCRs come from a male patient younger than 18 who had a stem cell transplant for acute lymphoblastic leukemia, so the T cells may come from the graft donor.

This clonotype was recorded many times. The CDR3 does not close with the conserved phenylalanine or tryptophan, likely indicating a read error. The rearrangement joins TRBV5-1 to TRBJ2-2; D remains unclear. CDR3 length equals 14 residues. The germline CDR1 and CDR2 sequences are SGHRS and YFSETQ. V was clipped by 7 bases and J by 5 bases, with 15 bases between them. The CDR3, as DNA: TGCGCCAGCCGCAGGACGGTTTTTACCGGGGAGCTGTTTATT. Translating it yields CASRRTVFTGELFI.

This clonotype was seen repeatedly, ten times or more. Here the CDR3 DNA reads TGTGCCAGCAATCCCGCGGGGGACACCGGGGAGCTGTTTTTT. Translation gives CASNPAGDTGELFF. The gene calls are TRBV12-3 or TRBV12-4 and TRBJ2-2, with 7 bases identical to TRBD2. The CDR3 has 14 amino acids. The trim removed 7 bases at V and 3 bases at J, leaving 5 bases unmatched.

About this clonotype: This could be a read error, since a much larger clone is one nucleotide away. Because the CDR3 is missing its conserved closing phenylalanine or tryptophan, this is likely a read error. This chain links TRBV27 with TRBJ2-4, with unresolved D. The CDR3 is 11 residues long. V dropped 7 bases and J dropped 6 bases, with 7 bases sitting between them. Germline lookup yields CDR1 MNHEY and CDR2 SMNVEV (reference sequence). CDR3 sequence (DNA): TGTGCCAGCATTGAACGAAACATTCAGTACCTC. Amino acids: CASIERNIQYL.

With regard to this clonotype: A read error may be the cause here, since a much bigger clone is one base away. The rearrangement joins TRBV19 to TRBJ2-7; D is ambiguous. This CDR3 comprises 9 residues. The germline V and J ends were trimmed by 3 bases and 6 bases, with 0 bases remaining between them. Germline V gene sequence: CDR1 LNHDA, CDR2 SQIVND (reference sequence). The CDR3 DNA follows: TGTGCCAGTAGTATCGAGCAGTACGTC. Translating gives CASSIEQYV.

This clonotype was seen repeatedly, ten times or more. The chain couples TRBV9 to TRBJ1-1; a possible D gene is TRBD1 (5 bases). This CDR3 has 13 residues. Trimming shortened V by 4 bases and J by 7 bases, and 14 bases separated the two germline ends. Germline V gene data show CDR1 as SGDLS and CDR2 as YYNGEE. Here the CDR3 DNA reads TGTGCCAGCAGCCCCCACGGGGGGGGTGAAGCTTTCTTT. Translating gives CASSPHGGGEAFF.

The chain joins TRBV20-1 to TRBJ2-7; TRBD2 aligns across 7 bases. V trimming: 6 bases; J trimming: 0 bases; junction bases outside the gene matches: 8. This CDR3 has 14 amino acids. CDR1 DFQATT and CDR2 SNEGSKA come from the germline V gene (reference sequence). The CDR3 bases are TGCAGTGCACTGAGCGGGGCCAGCTCCTACGAGCAGTACTTC. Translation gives CSALSGASSYEQYF.

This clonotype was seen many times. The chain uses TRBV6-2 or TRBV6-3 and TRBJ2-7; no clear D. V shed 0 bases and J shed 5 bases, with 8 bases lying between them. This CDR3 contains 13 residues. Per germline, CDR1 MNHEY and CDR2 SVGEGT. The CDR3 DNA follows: TGTGCCAGCAGTTACTCAGGCCATAACGAGCAGTACTTC. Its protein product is CASSYSGHNEQYF.

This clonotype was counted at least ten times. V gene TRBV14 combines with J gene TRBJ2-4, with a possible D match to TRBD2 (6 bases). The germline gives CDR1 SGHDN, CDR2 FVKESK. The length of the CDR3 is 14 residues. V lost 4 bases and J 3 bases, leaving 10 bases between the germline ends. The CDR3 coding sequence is TGTGCCAGCAGCCTTCAGGGAGGCAAAAACATTCAGTACTTC. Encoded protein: CASSLQGGKNIQYF.

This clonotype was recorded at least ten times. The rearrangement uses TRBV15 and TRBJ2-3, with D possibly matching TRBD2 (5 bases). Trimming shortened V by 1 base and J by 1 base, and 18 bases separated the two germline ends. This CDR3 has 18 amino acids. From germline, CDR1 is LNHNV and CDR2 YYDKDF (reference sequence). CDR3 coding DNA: TGTGCCACCAGCAGAGTGGGTTTAGGAGCCGGGGGCACAGATACGCAGTATTTT. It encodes CATSRVGLGAGGTDTQYF.

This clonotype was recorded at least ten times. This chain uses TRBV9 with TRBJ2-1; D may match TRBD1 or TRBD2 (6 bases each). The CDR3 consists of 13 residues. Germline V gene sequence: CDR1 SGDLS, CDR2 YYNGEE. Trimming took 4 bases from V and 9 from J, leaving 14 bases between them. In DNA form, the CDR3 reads TGTGCCAGCAGCCAGGTGGGGGGCCGTGAGCAGTTCTTC. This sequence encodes CASSQVGGREQFF.

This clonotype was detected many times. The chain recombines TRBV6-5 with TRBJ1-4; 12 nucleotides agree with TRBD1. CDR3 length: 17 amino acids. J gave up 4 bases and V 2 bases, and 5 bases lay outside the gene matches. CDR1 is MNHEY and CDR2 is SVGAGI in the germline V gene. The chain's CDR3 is CASSYRDRGLRNEKLFF. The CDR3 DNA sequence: TGTGCCAGCAGTTACCGGGACAGGGGGCTCCGTAATGAAAAACTGTTTTTT.

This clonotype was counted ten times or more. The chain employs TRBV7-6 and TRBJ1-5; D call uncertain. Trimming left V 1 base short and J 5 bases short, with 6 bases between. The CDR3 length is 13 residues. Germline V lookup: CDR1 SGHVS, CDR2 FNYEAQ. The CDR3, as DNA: TGTGCCAGCAGCTTAGGTACGGATCAGCCCCAGCATTTT. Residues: CASSLGTDQPQHF.

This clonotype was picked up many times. This CDR3 is CASSELKDSSTDTQYF. The DNA for the CDR3 is TGTGCCAGCAGTGAACTAAAGGACTCTAGCACAGATACGCAGTATTTT. The V gene is TRBV6-1, the J gene TRBJ2-3; the D gene is possibly TRBD2 (5 bases). V lost 2 bases and J 0 bases, leaving 12 bases between the germline ends. CDR1 and CDR2 from the germline V gene are MNHNS and SASEGT. The CDR3 consists of 16 residues.

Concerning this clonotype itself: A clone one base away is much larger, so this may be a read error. The CDR3 spells CASSEFLVEDTQYF. CDR3 nucleotide sequence: TGCGCCAGCAGTGAGTTCCTAGTGGAAGATACGCAGTATTTT. This rearrangement joins TRBV10-2 to TRBJ2-3; no clear D gene. V lost 1 base and J 5 bases, leaving 10 bases between the germline ends. Germline V lookup: CDR1 WSHSY, CDR2 SAAADI. The CDR3 loop spans 14 amino acids.

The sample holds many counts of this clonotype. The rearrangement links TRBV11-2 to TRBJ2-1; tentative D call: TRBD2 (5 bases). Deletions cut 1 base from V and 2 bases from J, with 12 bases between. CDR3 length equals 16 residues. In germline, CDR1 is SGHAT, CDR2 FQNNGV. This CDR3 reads CASSLVFLATYNEQFF. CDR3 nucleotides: TGTGCCAGCAGCTTAGTTTTCCTAGCCACCTACAATGAGCAGTTCTTC.

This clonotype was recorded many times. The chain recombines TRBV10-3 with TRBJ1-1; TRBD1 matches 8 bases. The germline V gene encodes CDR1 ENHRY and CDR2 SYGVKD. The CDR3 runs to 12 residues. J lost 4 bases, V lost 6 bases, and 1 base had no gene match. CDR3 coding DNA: TGTGCCATCAGAACAGGGGGCACTGAAGCTTTCTTT. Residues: CAIRTGGTEAFF.

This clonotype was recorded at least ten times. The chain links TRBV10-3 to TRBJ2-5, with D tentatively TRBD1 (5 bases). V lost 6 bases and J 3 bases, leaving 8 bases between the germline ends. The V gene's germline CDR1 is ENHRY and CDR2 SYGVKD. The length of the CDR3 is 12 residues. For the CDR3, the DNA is TGTGCCATCAGCGACAGTAAAGAGACCCAGTACTTC. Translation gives CAISDSKETQYF.

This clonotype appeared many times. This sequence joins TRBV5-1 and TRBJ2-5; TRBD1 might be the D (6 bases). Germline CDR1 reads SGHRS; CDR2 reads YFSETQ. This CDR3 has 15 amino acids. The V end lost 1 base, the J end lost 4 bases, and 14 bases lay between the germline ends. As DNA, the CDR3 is TGCGCCAGCAGCTTGAGGCAGGGGAGAGTAGAGACCCAGTACTTC. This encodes CASSLRQGRVETQYF.

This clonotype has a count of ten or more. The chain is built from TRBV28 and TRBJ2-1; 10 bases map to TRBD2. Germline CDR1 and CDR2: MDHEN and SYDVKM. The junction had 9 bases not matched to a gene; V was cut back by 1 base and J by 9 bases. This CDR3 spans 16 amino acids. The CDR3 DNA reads TGTGCCAGCAGTTTATCTTCGGCTAGCGGGAGAGGTGAGCAGTTCTTC. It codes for CASSLSSASGRGEQFF.

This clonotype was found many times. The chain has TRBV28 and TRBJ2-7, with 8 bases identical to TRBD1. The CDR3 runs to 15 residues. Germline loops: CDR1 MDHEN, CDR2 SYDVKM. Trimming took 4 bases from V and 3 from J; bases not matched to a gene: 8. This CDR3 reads CASSSLDRELYEQYF. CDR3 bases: TGTGCCAGCAGTTCCTTGGACAGGGAACTCTACGAGCAGTACTTC.